Presented here are 23 T cell receptor beta chains from one specimen sequenced in a study of technical replicates of blood from several donors. Some clones are missing from TCRdb's copy, which holds only in-frame ones; the method was immunoSEQ multiplex PCR. Here the sample spans roughly 51,000 clones, roughly 95% being singletons. What was sequenced was PBMCs. All receptors come from a human donor in good health. Some clones in this sample may be carry-over from other donors' samples.

The genes are TRBV9 and TRBJ2-3, with 9 bases that match TRBD2. The J segment lost 6 bases and the V segment lost 4 bases, leaving 12 bases of the junction unmatched. CDR1 SGDLS and CDR2 YYNGEE come from the germline V gene. This CDR3 spans 16 amino acids. CDR3 region: CASSLVGSGSGDTQYF. As DNA, the CDR3 is TGTGCCAGCAGCCTCGTCGGTAGCGGGAGCGGTGATACGCAGTATTTT.

The rearrangement joins TRBV2 to TRBJ2-7, with 11 nucleotides matching TRBD1. The CDR3 sequence is 15 residues long. Germline V CDR1 and CDR2: SNHLY, FYNNEI. The junction had 7 bases not matched to a gene; V was cut back by 4 bases and J by 5 bases. The CDR3 DNA reads as TGTGCCAGCAGTGGGGGGACAGGGGGGACGAACGAGCAGTACTTC. Encoded protein: CASSGGTGGTNEQYF.

Notes on this clone: The same CDR3 also results from other DNA sequences found in this sample. The V call is TRBV5-1, the J call TRBJ1-2; 9 nucleotides match TRBD1. The J segment lost 7 bases and the V segment lost 4 bases, leaving 8 bases of the junction unmatched. The length of the CDR3 is 14 residues. From germline, CDR1 is SGHRS and CDR2 YFSETQ. Here the CDR3 reads CASSPRTGASGYTF. CDR3 sequence (DNA): TGCGCCAGCAGCCCTCGGACAGGGGCCTCTGGCTACACCTTC.

V and J are TRBV9 and TRBJ1-4; 8 positions match TRBD1. The CDR3 is 16 amino acids. CDR1 is SGDLS and CDR2 is YYNGEE in the germline V gene. The V and J ends lost 0 bases and 7 bases, in that order; junction bases with no gene match: 8. As DNA, the CDR3 is TGTGCCAGCAGCGTAGCCCAGGGGGCGCAAGGTGAAAAACTGTTTTTT. This sequence encodes CASSVAQGAQGEKLFF.

V is TRBV6-4 and J is TRBJ1-2; 7 positions match TRBD1. Germline V gene data show CDR1 as MRHNA and CDR2 as SNTAGT. Trimming took 8 bases from V and 2 from J; bases not matched to a gene: 2. This CDR3 has 12 amino acids. This CDR3 reads CASETGNYGYTF. The CDR3 DNA is TGTGCCAGCGAGACAGGGAACTATGGCTACACCTTC.

The V and J genes are TRBV5-4 and TRBJ2-2, with 7 bases lining up with TRBD1. The V gene end was trimmed by 4 bases and the J gene end by 1 base; junction bases not matched to a gene: 4. Germline lookup yields CDR1 SGHNT and CDR2 YYREEE (reference sequence). There are 15 residues in the CDR3. This CDR3 is CASSRDRLNTGELFF. The CDR3, as DNA: TGTGCCAGCAGCAGGGACAGATTGAACACCGGGGAGCTGTTTTTT.

The chain carries TRBV9 and TRBJ2-5, with D tentatively TRBD1 (6 bases). The ends were cut back, 4 bases at V and 1 base at J, with 14 bases in the middle. The length of the CDR3 is 15 residues. CDR1 is SGDLS and CDR2 is YYNGEE in the germline V gene. CDR3 sequence (DNA): TGTGCCAGCAGCATAGACCCGGACAGCCAAGAGACCCAGTACTTC. Translating gives CASSIDPDSQETQYF.

The CDR3 loop reads CASSRLAGGPDEQYF. Here the CDR3 DNA reads TGTGCCAGCAGCCGACTAGCGGGAGGGCCCGACGAGCAGTACTTC. The chain recombines TRBV7-2 with TRBJ2-7; 14 bases map to TRBD2. This CDR3 spans 15 amino acids. From germline, CDR1 is SGHTA and CDR2 FQGNSA. With V trimmed by 5 bases and J by 5 bases, 5 bases remained unmatched.

The chain recombines TRBV9 with TRBJ2-7, with D possibly TRBD2 on 6 matching bases. Trimming left V 1 base short and J 4 bases short, with 12 bases between. CDR1 is SGDLS and CDR2 is YYNGEE in the germline V gene. This CDR3 is 14 amino acids long. The CDR3 loop reads CASSVTDYGYEQYF. CDR3 nucleotide sequence: TGTGCCAGCAGCGTAACGGACTACGGATACGAGCAGTACTTC.

This clone was picked up one time. The chain is built from TRBV5-1 and TRBJ1-3, with 7 bases matching TRBD1. Germline CDR1 is SGHRS and CDR2 is YFSETQ. J was trimmed by 4 bases and V by 4 bases; bases with no gene match: 8. The CDR3 is 15 amino acids. CDR3 in DNA: TGCGCCAGCAGCGGTGGGACAGCCAAGGGAAACACCATATATTTT. Residues: CASSGGTAKGNTIYF.

The rearrangement links TRBV7-9 to TRBJ2-1; 8 bases line up with TRBD2. The CDR3 has 15 amino acids. The junction had 9 bases not matched to a gene; V was cut back by 9 bases and J by 2 bases. Germline V gene sequence: CDR1 SEHNR, CDR2 FQNEAQ (reference sequence). As DNA, the CDR3 is TGTGCCAGTCGTAAGGGCGGGGGGCCCTACAATGAGCAGTTCTTC. This translates into CASRKGGGPYNEQFF.

This chain links TRBV5-6 with TRBJ1-2; unclear D gene. This CDR3 is 13 amino acids long. V lost 0 bases and J lost 7, with 10 bases in between. CDR1 is SGHDT, CDR2 YYEEEE, per germline. CDR3 DNA: TGTGCCAGCAGCTTGGACAGCCGGTCTGGCTACACCTTC. It is translated as CASSLDSRSGYTF.

V usage is TRBV7-9 and J usage is TRBJ1-3; 8 bases agree with TRBD1. Germline V CDR1 and CDR2: SEHNR, FQNEAQ (reference sequence). CDR3 size: 16 residues. V shed 5 bases and J 3 bases; nucleotides not matched to a gene: 9. The CDR3 spells CASSGNRGWYGNTIYF. CDR3 DNA sequence: TGTGCCAGCAGCGGAAACAGGGGGTGGTATGGAAACACCATATATTTT.

V is TRBV19 and J is TRBJ1-5; D is ambiguous. Germline V gene data show CDR1 as LNHDA and CDR2 as SQIVND (reference sequence). The CDR3 consists of 12 residues. V was trimmed by 9 bases and J by 3 bases, leaving 9 bases between them. CDR3 amino acids: CASRGPNQPQHF. DNA of the CDR3: TGTGCCAGCCGCGGGCCCAATCAGCCCCAGCATTTT.

The chain is built from TRBV27 and TRBJ1-4; no clear D gene. Germline CDR1 reads MNHEY; CDR2 reads SMNVEV (reference sequence). The CDR3 is 13 amino acids. Trimming cost V 3 bases and J 8 bases, with 10 bases left between them. CDR3 sequence reads: CASSLGFSEKLFF. CDR3 nucleotide sequence: TGTGCCAGCAGTTTGGGTTTTAGCGAAAAACTGTTTTTT.

The gene calls are TRBV30 and TRBJ1-1; 7 positions match TRBD1. V dropped 5 bases and J dropped 5; count of bases not matched to a gene: 8. CDR1 and CDR2 from the germline V gene are GTSNPN and SVGIG (reference sequence). This CDR3 region has 13 residues. CDR3 region: CAWDRQGWTEAFF. The CDR3 bases are TGTGCCTGGGACCGACAGGGTTGGACTGAAGCTTTCTTT.

The chain recombines TRBV7-2 with TRBJ2-3; a possible D gene is TRBD2 (6 bases). Germline V gene sequence: CDR1 SGHTA, CDR2 FQGNSA. V lost 5 bases and J 6 bases, leaving 18 bases between the germline ends. CDR3 length: 15 residues. CDR3 sequence reads: CASSPAGGPWDTQYF. The CDR3 coding sequence is TGTGCCAGCAGCCCAGCCGGGGGACCATGGGATACGCAGTATTTT.

This rearrangement joins TRBV5-1 to TRBJ2-7, with TRBD2 matching over 9 bases. Germline V gives CDR1 SGHRS, CDR2 YFSETQ. The CDR3 extends over 15 amino acids. V lost 4 bases, J lost 2 bases, and 7 bases stayed unmatched. The DNA of the CDR3 is TGCGCCAGCAGCCCCCTTAGCGGGAGCGCCTACGAGCAGTACTTC. Its translation: CASSPLSGSAYEQYF.

The CDR3, as DNA: TGTGCCAGCTCACCGTCCAGCGGCGGCAGCTCCTATAATTCACCCCTCCACTTT. It translates to CASSPSSGGSSYNSPLHF. The rearrangement uses TRBV18 and TRBJ1-6; the D is unclear. The CDR3 consists of 18 residues. Germline V gene data show CDR1 as KGHSH and CDR2 as LQKENI. V was shortened by 3 bases and J by 0 bases, with 15 bases between the two germline ends.

This rearrangement joins TRBV7-2 to TRBJ1-2; maybe TRBD1 (5 bases). The ends were cut back, 1 base at V and 5 bases at J, with 8 bases in the middle. Germline CDR1 and CDR2: SGHTA and FQGNSA. The length of the CDR3 is 13 residues. CDR3 protein: CASSLGRGYGYTF. The CDR3 nucleotides read TGTGCCAGCAGCTTAGGGCGGGGGTATGGCTACACCTTC.

This clone has only one observation. The chain joins TRBV2 to TRBJ2-1; 7 bases map to TRBD1. After removal of 8 bases from V and 0 bases from J, the junction contained 1 base not matched to a gene. The CDR3 consists of 13 residues. Germline CDR1 reads SNHLY; CDR2 reads FYNNEI. This CDR3 reads CASGQDSYNEQFF. As DNA, the CDR3 is TGTGCCAGCGGACAGGACTCCTACAATGAGCAGTTCTTC.

The J gene is TRBJ2-5, the V gene TRBV15, with 9 positions matching TRBD1. The germline gives CDR1 LNHNV, CDR2 YYDKDF (reference sequence). This CDR3 has 16 residues. J lost 2 bases, V lost 0 bases, and 4 bases had no gene match. CDR3 protein: CATSRDADRGQETQYF. CDR3 bases: TGTGCCACCAGCAGAGATGCGGACAGGGGACAAGAGACCCAGTACTTC.

This rearrangement joins TRBV10-3 to TRBJ2-1, with 8 bases aligning to TRBD2. Germline V gene lookup returns CDR1 ENHRY and CDR2 SYGVKD. The CDR3 totals 12 residues. The V gene end was trimmed by 10 bases and the J gene end by 7 bases; junction bases not matched to a gene: 6. Written as DNA, the CDR3 is TGTGCCACGACCCGGGGGGGGAATGAGCAGTTCTTC. Protein sequence: CATTRGGNEQFF.